The 5 T cell receptor beta chains reported below all come from one sample, sequenced in a study of type 1 regulatory T cells. Each CDR3 protein is one row after TCRdb ran MiXCR on the reads. The sample includes approximately 42,000 distinct CDR3 sequences, less than 15% of them seen just once. Antigens for these TCRs are unknown. The sequenced sample consisted of cultured non-Tr1 T cells, either the whole culture or a sorted T cell fraction (not recorded which). The receptor source for this set is a human donor in good health.

Points on this clonotype: A read error may be the cause here, since a much bigger clone is one base away. The chain is built from TRBV7-3 and TRBJ1-1; weak D call: TRBD1 (6 bases). In germline, CDR1 is SGHTA, CDR2 FQGTGA. CDR3 length equals 13 residues. The V and J ends lost 4 bases and 2 bases respectively, with 8 bases between them. CDR3 in amino acids: CASSSGVNTEAFF. The CDR3 DNA follows: TGTGCCAGCAGCTCAGGGGTTAACACTGAAGCTTTCTTT.

The J gene is TRBJ2-1, the V gene TRBV5-6, with D unresolved. The CDR3 covers 13 residues. Germline loops: CDR1 SGHDT, CDR2 YYEEEE. The V end lost 2 bases, the J end lost 7 bases, and 10 bases lay between the germline ends. CDR3 sequence: CASSFVSQNEQFF. CDR3 sequence (DNA): TGTGCCAGCAGCTTCGTTAGCCAGAATGAGCAGTTCTTC.

The table lists this clonotype with a few counts. The V call is TRBV7-2, the J call TRBJ1-2; D remains unclear. CDR3 length: 12 amino acids. Germline-derived CDR1 and CDR2 are SGHTA and FQGNSA. Trimming cost V 1 base and J 8 bases, with 8 bases left between them. Here the CDR3 reads CASSLGSRGYTF. The CDR3 coding sequence is TGTGCCAGCAGCTTAGGCAGCCGGGGCTACACCTTC.

This clonotype was observed many times. The chain uses TRBV6-1 and TRBJ1-5, with D maybe TRBD1 (5 bases). Germline V gives CDR1 MNHNS, CDR2 SASEGT. The CDR3 has 15 residues. With 4 bases removed from V and 5 bases from J, the gap between germline ends came to 15 bases. CDR3 residues: CASSGRRQTDQPQHF. The CDR3, as DNA: TGTGCCAGCAGTGGAAGACGACAGACGGATCAGCCCCAGCATTTT.

By frequency in the sample, this clonotype is medium-sized. This chain joins TRBV24-1 and TRBJ2-7, with 7 bases identical to TRBD2. Germline assignment: CDR1 KGHDR and CDR2 SFDVKD. The CDR3 runs 12 residues. V was pared by 10 bases and J by 5 bases, with 7 bases of the junction left unmatched. The DNA of the CDR3 is TGTGCCACAGCGGGGCCAGGGAACGAGCAGTACTTC. Translated: CATAGPGNEQYF.